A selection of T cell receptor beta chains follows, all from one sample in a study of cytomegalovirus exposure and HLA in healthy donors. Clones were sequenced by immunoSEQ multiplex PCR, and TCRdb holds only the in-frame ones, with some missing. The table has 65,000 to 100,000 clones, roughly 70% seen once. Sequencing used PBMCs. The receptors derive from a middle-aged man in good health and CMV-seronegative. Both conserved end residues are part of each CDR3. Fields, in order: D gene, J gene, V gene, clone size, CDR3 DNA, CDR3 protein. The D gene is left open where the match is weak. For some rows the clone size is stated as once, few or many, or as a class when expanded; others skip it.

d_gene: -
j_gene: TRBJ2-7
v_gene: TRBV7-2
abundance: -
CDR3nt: TGTGCCAGCAGCTTAGTATCAGGGCTATACGAGCAGTACTTC
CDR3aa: CASSLVSGLYEQYF

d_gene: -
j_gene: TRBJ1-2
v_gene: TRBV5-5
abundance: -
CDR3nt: TGTGCCAGCAGCTTGGCCCCTTCGGGCTATGGCTACACCTTC
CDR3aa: CASSLAPSGYGYTF

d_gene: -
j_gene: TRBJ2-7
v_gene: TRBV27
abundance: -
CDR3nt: TGTGCCAGCAGTTTCCCCAGCTCCTACGAGCAGTACTTC
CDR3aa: CASSFPSSYEQYF

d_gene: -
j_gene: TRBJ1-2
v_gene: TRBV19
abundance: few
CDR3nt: TGTGCCAGTACCTCGGACAGCTCAAAACATTATGGCTACACCTTC
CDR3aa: CASTSDSSKHYGYTF

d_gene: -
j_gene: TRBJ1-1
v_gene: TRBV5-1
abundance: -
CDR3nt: TGCGCCAGCAGAGTAGCCGGGGGTCGTAGTGACACTGAAGCTTTCTTT
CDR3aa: CASRVAGGRSDTEAFF

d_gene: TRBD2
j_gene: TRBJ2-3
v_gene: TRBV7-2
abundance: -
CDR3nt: TGTGCCAGCAGCCGCGGGGGGGGCACAGATACGCAGTATTTT
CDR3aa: CASSRGGGTDTQYF

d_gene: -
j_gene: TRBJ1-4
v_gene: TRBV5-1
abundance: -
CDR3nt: TGCGCCAGTGGTTCAGCAACTAATGAAAAACTGTTTTTT
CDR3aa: CASGSATNEKLFF

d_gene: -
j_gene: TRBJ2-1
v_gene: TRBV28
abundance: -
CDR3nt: TGTGCCAGCAGTTTAGCGGACTCCTACAATGAGCAGTTCTTC
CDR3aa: CASSLADSYNEQFF

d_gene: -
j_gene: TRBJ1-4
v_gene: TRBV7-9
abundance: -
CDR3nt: TGTGCCAGCAGCTTAGAGAGGGATTACGATGAAAAACTGTTTTTT
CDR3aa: CASSLERDYDEKLFF

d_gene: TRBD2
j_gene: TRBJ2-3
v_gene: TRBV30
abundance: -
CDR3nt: TGTGCCTGGACCCCGGGACTAGCGGGGGAAAGCACAGATACGCAGTATTTT
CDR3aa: CAWTPGLAGESTDTQYF

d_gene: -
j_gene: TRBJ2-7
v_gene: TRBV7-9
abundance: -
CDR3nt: TGTGCCAGCAGCCCCGACACTAGCTCCTACGAGCAGTACTTC
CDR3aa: CASSPDTSSYEQYF

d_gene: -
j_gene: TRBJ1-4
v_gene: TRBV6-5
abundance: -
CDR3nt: TGTGCCAGCAGTTATTCTCGTGAAAAACTGTTTTTT
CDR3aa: CASSYSREKLFF

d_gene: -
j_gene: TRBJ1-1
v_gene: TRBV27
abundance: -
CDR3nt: TGTGCCAGCAGCTCATATCGGGGGGGGGTAGGCGCTGAAGCTTTCTTT
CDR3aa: CASSSYRGGVGAEAFF

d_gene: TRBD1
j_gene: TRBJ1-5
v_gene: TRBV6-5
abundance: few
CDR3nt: TGTGCCAGCAGTTACATCGGGACAGTTCCGAATCAGCCCCAGCATTTT
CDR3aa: CASSYIGTVPNQPQHF

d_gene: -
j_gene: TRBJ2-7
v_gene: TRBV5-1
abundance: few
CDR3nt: TGCGCCAGCAGCTTGGGGTACAGGGCCGAGCAGTACTTC
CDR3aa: CASSLGYRAEQYF

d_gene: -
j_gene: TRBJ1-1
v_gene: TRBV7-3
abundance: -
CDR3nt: TGTGCCAGCAGCCCACTCGGGAAGGGCACTGAAGCTTTCTTT
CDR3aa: CASSPLGKGTEAFF

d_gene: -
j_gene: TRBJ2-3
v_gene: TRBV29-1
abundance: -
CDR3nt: TGCAGCGTTGAAAGGGGGGGCCGGAGGGCAGATACGCAGTATTTT
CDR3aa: CSVERGGRRADTQYF

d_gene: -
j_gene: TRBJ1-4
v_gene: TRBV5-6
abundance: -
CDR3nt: TGTGCCAGCAGCTTGGGGGGGCGCACGGCTAATGAAAAACTGTTTTTT
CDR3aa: CASSLGGRTANEKLFF

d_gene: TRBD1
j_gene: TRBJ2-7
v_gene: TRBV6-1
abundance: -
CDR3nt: TGTGCCAGCAGTGGACAGGGAGCGGACGAGCAGTACTTC
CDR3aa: CASSGQGADEQYF

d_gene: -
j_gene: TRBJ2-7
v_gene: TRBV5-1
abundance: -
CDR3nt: TGCGCCAGCAGCCATCCCCTCCTCGACAGAACCTACGAGCAGTACTTC
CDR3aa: CASSHPLLDRTYEQYF

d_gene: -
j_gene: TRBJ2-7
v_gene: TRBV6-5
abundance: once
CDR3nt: TGTGCCAGCAGTTACTCCCCGTTGAGGGACTCCTACGAGCAGTACTTC
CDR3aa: CASSYSPLRDSYEQYF

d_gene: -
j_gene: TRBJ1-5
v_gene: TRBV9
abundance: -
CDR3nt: TGTGCCAGCAGCGTTGGGGCGACAGGACAGCCCCAGCATTTT
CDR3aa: CASSVGATGQPQHF

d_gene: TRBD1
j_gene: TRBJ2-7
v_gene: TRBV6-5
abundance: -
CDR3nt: TGTGCCAGCAGGGAAAGGGGACAGGTTGGGTACGAGCAGTACTTC
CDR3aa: CASRERGQVGYEQYF

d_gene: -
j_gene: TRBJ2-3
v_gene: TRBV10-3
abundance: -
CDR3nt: TGTGCCATCAGTGAGGGCACCCAGGGAGGGCAGTATTTT
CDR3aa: CAISEGTQGGQYF

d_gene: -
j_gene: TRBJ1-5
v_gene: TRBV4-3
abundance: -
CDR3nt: TGCGCCAGCAGCCAAGATAGGGGGGGTACGGGCAATCAGCCCCAGCATTTT
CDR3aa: CASSQDRGGTGNQPQHF

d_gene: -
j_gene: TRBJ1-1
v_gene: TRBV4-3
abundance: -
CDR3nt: TGCGCCAGCAGCCGCCGAGGGGGGGATAACACTGAAGCTTTCTTT
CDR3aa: CASSRRGGDNTEAFF

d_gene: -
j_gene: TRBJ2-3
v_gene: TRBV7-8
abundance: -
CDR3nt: TGTGCCAGCAGCTTGGCGGGGCGAGGCACAGATACGCAGTATTTT
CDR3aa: CASSLAGRGTDTQYF

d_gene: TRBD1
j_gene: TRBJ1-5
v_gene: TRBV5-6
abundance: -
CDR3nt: TGTGCCAGCAGCACAGGGACAGGGCTAATGAATCAGCCCCAGCATTTT
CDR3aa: CASSTGTGLMNQPQHF

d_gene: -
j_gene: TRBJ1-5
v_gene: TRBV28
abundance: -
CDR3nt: TGTGCCAGCACCTACTCCCCGGGGGAGGGTAGCAATCAGCCCCAGCATTTT
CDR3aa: CASTYSPGEGSNQPQHF

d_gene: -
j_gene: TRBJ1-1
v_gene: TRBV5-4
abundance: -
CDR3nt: TGTGCCAGCAGCCGGACATCCGTTAGGGACACTGAAGCTTTCTTT
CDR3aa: CASSRTSVRDTEAFF

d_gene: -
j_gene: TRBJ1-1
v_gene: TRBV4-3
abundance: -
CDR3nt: TGCGCCAGCAGCCAAGTGGAATACAGTAACACTGAAGCTTTCTTT
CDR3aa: CASSQVEYSNTEAFF

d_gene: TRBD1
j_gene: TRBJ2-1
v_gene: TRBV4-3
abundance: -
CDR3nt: TGCGCCAGCAGCCAAGGGGGACAGGGGGCTCTTGAGCAGTTCTTC
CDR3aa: CASSQGGQGALEQFF